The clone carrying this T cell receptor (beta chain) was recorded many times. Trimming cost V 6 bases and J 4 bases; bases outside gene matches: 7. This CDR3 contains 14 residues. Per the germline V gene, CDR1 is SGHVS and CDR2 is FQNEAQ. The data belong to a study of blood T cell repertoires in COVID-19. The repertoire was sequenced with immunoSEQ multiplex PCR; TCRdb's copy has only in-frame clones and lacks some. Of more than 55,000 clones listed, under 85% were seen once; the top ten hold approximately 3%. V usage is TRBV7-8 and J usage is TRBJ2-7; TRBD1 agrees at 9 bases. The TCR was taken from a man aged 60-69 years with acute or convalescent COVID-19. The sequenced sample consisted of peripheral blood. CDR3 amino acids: CASRTHRGRYEQYF. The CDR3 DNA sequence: TGTGCCAGCAGAACGCACAGGGGGCGGTACGAGCAGTACTTC.